The rows below give T cell receptor beta chains drawn from one sample of a study of Graves' ophthalmopathy and Graves' hyperthyroidism. TCRdb reprocessed the multiplex PCR reads via MiXCR and lists one record per CDR3 protein. The table has 650,000 to 900,000 distinct CDR3 sequences, roughly two fifths seen once; the top ten hold around 40%. The material sequenced was peripheral blood. All receptors come from an adult man with Graves' ophthalmopathy. Both conserved end residues are part of each CDR3. The D gene is left open where the match is weak. Part of the rows lack a size; the others show once, few, many or a class for expanded clones.

J | D | size | V | DNA | CDR3
TRBJ1-2 | . | . | TRBV19 | TGTGCCACTTGCTATGCCGGGACGGGGGAAGGAGGCTACACCTTC | CATCYAGTGEGGYTF
TRBJ1-4 | . | many | TRBV15 | TGTGTCACTCGGGGCGGTAGGGAAAAACTGTTTTTT | CVTRGGREKLFF
TRBJ2-7 | . | few | TRBV10-3 | TGTGCCATCAGCCCGTTCCGAGACACTGCCTACGAGCAGTACTTC | CAISPFRDTAYEQYF
TRBJ2-7 | TRBD2 | . | TRBV5-1 | TGCACCAGCAGCCCCACGACTAGCGCGCCTGACGAGCAGTACTTC | CTSSPTTSAPDEQYF
TRBJ2-7 | TRBD2 | . | TRBV11-2 | TGTGCTACACACCGACGGGAGGGCTACGAGCAGTACTTC | CATHRREGYEQYF
TRBJ1-2 | . | once | TRBV29-1 | TGCAGCGTTGGGGTCAGGGGAGGTGGCTACACCTTC | CSVGVRGGGYTF
TRBJ1-5 | TRBD1 | . | TRBV11-2 | TGTGCCAGCAGCTTAACGGGACAGGGAAGCAATCAGCCCCAGCATTTT | CASSLTGQGSNQPQHF
TRBJ1-5 | TRBD1 | . | TRBV29-1 | TGCAGTGGTAGACAGGGAGATCAGCCCCAGCATTTT | CSGRQGDQPQHF
TRBJ2-3 | TRBD1 | few | TRBV7-2 | TGTGCCAGCAGCTATGACAGGGAGAATACGCAGTATTTT | CASSYDRENTQYF
TRBJ1-3 | . | . | TRBV15 | TGTGCCACGAGCGCGGGCGGCGCGGGAGGAAACACCATATATTTT | CATSAGGAGGNTIYF
TRBJ2-7 | TRBD1 | once | TRBV7-6 | TGTGCCAGCAGCTCCTCGTCCGGACAGGGAACCTACGAGCAGTACTTC | CASSSSSGQGTYEQYF
TRBJ2-7 | . | . | TRBV20-1 | TGCAGTGCCGATAGTACGGTTGGGTCCTACGAGCAGTACTTC | CSADSTVGSYEQYF
TRBJ1-1 | TRBD1 | many | TRBV20-1 | TGCAGTGCTTCCAAGACAGGGAACGGCGCTTTCTTT | CSASKTGNGAFF
TRBJ1-1 | . | many | TRBV10-3 | TGTGCCAGCAGGGAAAACGTCCGGGCGACCAGTTTCTTT | CASRENVRATSFF
TRBJ1-1 | . | many | TRBV19 | TGTGCCAGTAGTATCGCCCGGAGGGCCTTGAACACTGAAGCTTTCTTT | CASSIARRALNTEAFF
TRBJ2-5 | . | . | TRBV7-9 | TGTGCCAGCAGCTTGGGGGTAACAGAGACCCAGTACTTC | CASSLGVTETQYF
TRBJ1-2 | . | . | TRBV6-5 | TGTGCCAGCAGTTACAAAAATAACTATGGCTACACCTTC | CASSYKNNYGYTF
TRBJ1-6 | . | . | TRBV7-9 | TGTGCCAGCAGATCAGGGGTGGTTAATTCACCCCTCCACTTT | CASRSGVVNSPLHF
TRBJ2-3 | . | . | TRBV29-1 | TGCAGCGTTGCCGGCAGAGGTGAAGATACGCAGTATTTT | CSVAGRGEDTQYF
TRBJ1-2 | . | once | TRBV11-1 | TGTGCCAGCAGCCTAGAAGGAGGAAGGGACTATGGCTACACCTTC | CASSLEGGRDYGYTF
TRBJ1-5 | TRBD1 | few | TRBV24-1 | TGTGCCAGCAGTTTCGGACAGGGGGTCGGCAATCAGCCCCAGCATTTT | CASSFGQGVGNQPQHF
TRBJ1-2 | TRBD1 | many | TRBV25-1 | TGTGCCAGCAGTGAAATTGGCGGGGGACAGGCCGATGGCTACACCTTC | CASSEIGGGQADGYTF
TRBJ1-5 | TRBD1 | . | TRBV20-1 | TGCAATGCCCAAACAGGGGGCAGATATAGCAATCAGCCCCAGCATTTT | CNAQTGGRYSNQPQHF
TRBJ2-5 | . | many | TRBV29-1 | TGCAGCGTCGGAGGGGGGGGGGAGACCCAGTACTTC | CSVGGGGETQYF
TRBJ2-2 | . | . | TRBV7-3 | TGTGCCAGCAGCTTAACTCGGCAACAGGACACCGGGGAGCTGTTTTTT | CASSLTRQQDTGELFF
TRBJ2-7 | . | many | TRBV29-1 | TGCAGCGTCCGGGCGCGGAGCTACGAGCAGTACTTC | CSVRARSYEQYF
TRBJ1-2 | . | few | TRBV7-9 | TGCGCCAGCAGCCAACGAGAGGCTCGGGACGGACCCTATGGCTACACCTTC | CASSQREARDGPYGYTF
TRBJ1-5 | . | few | TRBV2 | TGTGCCAGCAGTGAATACAGGGCGGATCAGCCCCAGCATTTT | CASSEYRADQPQHF
TRBJ2-5 | . | many | TRBV20-1 | TGCAGTGCTAGAGATGTGGGCAGGGGAAGGGAGACCCAGTACTTC | CSARDVGRGRETQYF
TRBJ1-2 | . | . | TRBV7-9 | TGTGCCAGCAGTTTGGAATACTATGGCTACACCTTC | CASSLEYYGYTF
TRBJ1-1 | . | many | TRBV7-9 | TGTGCCAGCAGCCTGGGACATCTAGAAGCTTTCTTT | CASSLGHLEAFF
TRBJ2-5 | . | . | TRBV2 | TGTGCCAGCAGTGCGGGGGTAGTGGAGACTCAGTACTTC | CASSAGVVETQYF
TRBJ1-2 | . | . | TRBV10-3 | TGTGCCAGCAAACCCCCCGATGAGGCTACCTATGGCTACACCTTC | CASKPPDEATYGYTF
TRBJ2-3 | TRBD2 | . | TRBV19 | TGTGCTTCCGGGAGCGGGGGGACAGATACGCAGTATTTT | CASGSGGTDTQYF
TRBJ2-7 | . | many | TRBV20-1 | TGCAGTGCTAACAACAGGGCCCTATTGCACGAGCAGTACTTC | CSANNRALLHEQYF
TRBJ1-2 | TRBD1 | . | TRBV29-1 | TGCAGCCCTGACAGGGTATATGGCTACACCTTC | CSPDRVYGYTF
TRBJ2-5 | TRBD2 | few | TRBV2 | TGTGCCAGCAGTCCGACGACTAGCGGGGTTCAAGAGACCCAGTACTTC | CASSPTTSGVQETQYF
TRBJ2-5 | . | . | TRBV24-1 | TGTGCCACCGGTAGGATTCTTTTAGGTCAAGAGACCCAGTACTTC | CATGRILLGQETQYF
TRBJ2-7 | TRBD1 | many | TRBV5-8 | TGTGCCAGCAGCACGACAGGGGTCCACGAGCAGTACTTC | CASSTTGVHEQYF
TRBJ2-7 | TRBD2 | . | TRBV29-1 | TGCAGCAGTTTATACGGGGGGTACGAGCAGTACTTC | CSSLYGGYEQYF
TRBJ1-6 | . | many | TRBV2 | TGTGCCAGCAGTCCGAGCGAGGCTGGAGCCTTCGGCGATTCACCCCTCCACTTT | CASSPSEAGAFGDSPLHF
TRBJ1-2 | TRBD1 | . | TRBV10-3 | TGTGCCATCAGACCGGACAGGGACGTCTATGGCTACACCTTC | CAIRPDRDVYGYTF